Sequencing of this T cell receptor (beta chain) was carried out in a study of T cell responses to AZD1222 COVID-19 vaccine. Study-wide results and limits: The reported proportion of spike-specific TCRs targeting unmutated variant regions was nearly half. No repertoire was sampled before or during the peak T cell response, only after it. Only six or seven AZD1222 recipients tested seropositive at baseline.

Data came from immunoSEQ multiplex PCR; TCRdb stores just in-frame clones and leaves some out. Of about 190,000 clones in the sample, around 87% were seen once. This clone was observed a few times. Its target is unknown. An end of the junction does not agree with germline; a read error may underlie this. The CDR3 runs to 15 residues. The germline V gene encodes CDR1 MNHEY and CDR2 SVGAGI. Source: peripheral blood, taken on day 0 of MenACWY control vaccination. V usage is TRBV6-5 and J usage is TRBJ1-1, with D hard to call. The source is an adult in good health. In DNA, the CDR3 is TGTGCCAGCAGTGACTCACCGGACGGGGTGACTGAAGCTTTCTTT. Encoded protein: CASSDSPDGVTEAFF.